This TCR beta chain appears in the sequencing data of a study of blood T cells in healthy people across ages. Overall study results and limits: With unsorted PBMCs, a conclusive comparison of naive versus antigen-experienced cells was not possible. Long-lived donors had more naive CD4+ cells and higher diversity than aged donors. Age showed a roughly linear inverse relationship with TCR beta diversity per million T cells.

PBMCs numbering at least 6.5 million were isolated per sample. Next came a second PCR, run for about 6 to 11 cycles, which used a sample-barcoded 5' primer along with a J-beta primer mix. In TCRdb, the 5' RACE reads were re-called with MiXCR into one record per CDR3 protein. Altogether more than 700,000 distinct CDR3 sequences are present, less than 60% being singletons, with the ten largest covering 15% to 20%. This CDR3 is 16 amino acids long. V lost 4 bases and J lost 6, with 22 bases in between. The germline V gene encodes CDR1 SGHRS and CDR2 YFSETQ. The table lists this clonotype with a few counts. The antigen is unknown.

Sequenced material: blood. The V call is TRBV5-1, the J call TRBJ2-5; D is possibly TRBD2 (6 bases). This sequence originates from a man at least 80 years old in good health. CDR3 region: CASSGGSGAGGKTQYF. CDR3 nucleotide sequence: TGCGCCAGCAGCGGTGGATCCGGGGCCGGGGGAAAGACCCAGTACTTC. The full variable domain, completed using reference TRBV5-1 and TRBJ2-5, is KAGVTQTPRYLIKTRGQQVTLSCSPISGHRSVSWYQQTPGQGLQFLFEYFSETQRNKGNFPGRFSGRQFSNSRSEMNVSTLELGDSALYLCASSGGSGAGGKTQYFGPGTRLLVL.